Below, 14 T cell receptor beta chains from the same sample are listed, as sequenced in a study of blood T cell repertoires in COVID-19. Profiling relied on immunoSEQ multiplex PCR, and the TCRdb table lists in-frame clones only, not all of them. The data show approximately 49,000 clones, with approximately 84% seen just once and over 2% held by the top ten. The specimen sequenced was peripheral blood. All receptors come from a man over 45 with acute or convalescent COVID-19.

This clone was seen only once. The chain couples TRBV3-1 (or the pseudogene TRBV3-2) to TRBJ2-2, with D tentatively TRBD2 (6 bases). The CDR3 is 14 residues long. Germline V CDR1 and CDR2: LGHDT, YNNKEL (reference sequence). V lost 1 base and J lost 6, with 9 bases in between. CDR3 sequence: CASSQGRRAGELFF. The CDR3 nucleotides are TGTGCCAGCAGCCAAGGCAGGAGGGCCGGGGAGCTGTTTTTT.

In this sample, this clone turned up once. The rearrangement uses TRBV5-4 and TRBJ1-1, with D tentatively TRBD1 (6 bases). The CDR3 runs 14 residues. Germline assignment: CDR1 SGHNT and CDR2 YYREEE (reference sequence). The V end was cut by 4 bases, the J end by 5 bases, with 15 bases between. Here the CDR3 reads CASSPEGGSTEAFF. As DNA, the CDR3 is TGTGCCAGCAGCCCGGAGGGGGGGAGTACTGAAGCTTTCTTT.

This sequence joins TRBV2 and TRBJ1-1; 9 nucleotides line up with TRBD1. This CDR3 is built from 16 residues. V lost 8 bases to trimming and J lost 9 bases; unmatched junction nucleotides: 19. The germline V gene encodes CDR1 SNHLY and CDR2 FYNNEI. The CDR3 sequence is CASSTPPRTGDSQAFF. CDR3 nucleotide sequence: TGTGCCAGCTCCACGCCCCCGCGGACAGGGGACTCTCAAGCTTTCTTT. The full variable domain, completed using reference TRBV2 and TRBJ1-1, is EPEVTQTPSHQVTQMGQEVILRCVPISNHLYFYWYRQILGQKVEFLVSFYNNEISEKSEIFDDQFSVERPDGSNFTLKIRSTKLEDSAMYFCASSTPPRTGDSQAFFGQGTRLTVV.

This rearrangement joins TRBV7-3 to TRBJ2-5, with D maybe TRBD2 (6 bases). The V gene lost 2 bases and the J gene lost 4 bases, with 8 bases spanning the gap. Germline-derived CDR1 and CDR2 are SGHTA and FQGTGA. CDR3 size: 13 residues. CDR3 protein: CASSLFGGETQYF. The CDR3 DNA reads as TGTGCCAGCAGCTTATTCGGGGGAGAGACCCAGTACTTC.

V usage is TRBV14 and J usage is TRBJ2-7; 9 bases line up with TRBD2. From germline, CDR1 is SGHDN and CDR2 FVKESK. With 4 bases clipped from V and 0 bases from J, the junction kept 4 bases outside the gene matches. This CDR3 is built from 15 residues. The CDR3 nucleotides are TGTGCCAGCAGCCCGGGACTAGCCAACTCCTACGAGCAGTACTTC. Translation: CASSPGLANSYEQYF.

Here the CDR3 DNA reads TGTGCCAGCAGCGTAACTTCTATACCCCTAAGCGGCTATGGCTACACCTTC. Residues: CASSVTSIPLSGYGYTF. The chain employs TRBV9 and TRBJ1-2; D unclear. Germline CDR1 reads SGDLS; CDR2 reads YYNGEE. V was clipped by 1 base and J by 4 bases, with 20 bases between them. This CDR3 spans 17 amino acids.

The chain links TRBV7-2 to TRBJ2-2, with 10 bases that match TRBD2. The CDR3 spans 16 residues. CDR1 is SGHTA and CDR2 is FQGNSA in the germline V gene. Trimming cost V 0 bases and J 8 bases; bases outside gene matches: 6. The CDR3 sequence is CASSLARLAGVGELFF. The DNA of the CDR3 is TGTGCCAGCAGCTTAGCTCGCCTAGCGGGAGTGGGGGAGCTGTTTTTT.

V gene TRBV19 combines with J gene TRBJ1-1; TRBD1 is a possible D gene (5 bases). Germline assignment: CDR1 LNHDA and CDR2 SQIVND (reference sequence). This CDR3 comprises 14 residues. V was trimmed by 6 bases and J by 1 base, leaving 12 bases between them. CDR3 DNA: TGTGCCAGTAGCCCCGGGGGGTCGAACACTGAAGCTTTCTTT. Protein product: CASSPGGSNTEAFF.

This chain joins TRBV11-2 and TRBJ2-7, with D maybe TRBD1 (6 bases). The V end lost 6 bases, the J end lost 5 bases, and 17 bases lay between the germline ends. Germline values: CDR1 SGHAT, CDR2 FQNNGV. The CDR3 runs to 14 residues. CDR3 sequence: CASRRFGGEDEQYF. As DNA, the CDR3 is TGTGCCAGCAGAAGATTTGGGGGCGAGGACGAGCAGTACTTC.

This rearrangement joins TRBV10-3 to TRBJ2-6, with D possibly matching TRBD2 (6 bases). Germline CDR1 reads ENHRY; CDR2 reads SYGVKD. This CDR3 has 17 residues. V lost 4 bases to trimming and J lost 0 bases, with 13 bases between them. The CDR3 sequence: CAISGAGRDSGANVLTF. The CDR3 DNA reads TGTGCCATCAGTGGCGCAGGGCGGGACTCTGGGGCCAACGTCCTGACTTTC.

This chain joins TRBV18 and TRBJ2-1; 8 nucleotides match TRBD2. The CDR3 sequence is 15 residues long. V was pared by 0 bases and J by 9 bases, with 7 bases of the junction left unmatched. In germline, CDR1 is KGHSH, CDR2 LQKENI. CDR3 protein: CASSPPVRGALEQFF. The CDR3 nucleotides are TGTGCCAGCTCACCACCGGTGCGGGGGGCGCTTGAGCAGTTCTTC. The complete variable domain, with remaining parts taken from reference TRBV18 and TRBJ2-1, reads NAGVMQNPRHLVRRRGQEARLRCSPMKGHSHVYWYRQLPEEGLKFMVYLQKENIIDESGMPKERFSAEFPKEGPSILRIQQVVRGDSAAYFCASSPPVRGALEQFFGPGTRLTVL.

In DNA, the CDR3 is TGCGCCAGCAGCCGCTTACAGGGGGCCACTGAAGCTTTCTTT. Amino acid sequence: CASSRLQGATEAFF. The chain couples TRBV4-1 to TRBJ1-1; TRBD1 agrees at 9 bases. Germline V gives CDR1 MGHRA, CDR2 YSYEKL. CDR3 length: 14 amino acids. The V segment lost 4 bases and the J segment 4 bases; nucleotides outside the gene matches: 4.

This clone came up once. The chain joins TRBV19 to TRBJ2-7, with D unresolved. CDR3 length: 18 amino acids. Germline assignment: CDR1 LNHDA and CDR2 SQIVND (reference sequence). V lost 0 bases and J 2 bases, leaving 20 bases between the germline ends. The CDR3 region has the DNA TGTGCCAGTAGTATAGATCAGGCCTCCCCCGACAAAACCTACGAGCAGTACTTC. Its protein is CASSIDQASPDKTYEQYF.

V and J are TRBV30 and TRBJ1-2, with a possible D match to TRBD1 (6 bases). Germline CDR1 and CDR2: GTSNPN and SVGIG (reference sequence). The CDR3 is made up of 14 amino acids. Trimming pared 1 base from V and 4 bases from J, leaving 13 bases between. The CDR3 nucleotides are TGTGCCTGGAGTGCTACAGGGCAACCCTATGGCTACACCTTC. This translates into CAWSATGQPYGYTF.